A selection of T cell receptor beta chains follows, all from one sample in a study of blood T cells in healthy people across ages. TCRdb processed the 5' RACE reads anew with MiXCR; each CDR3 protein has one entry. Among about 1.1 million distinct CDR3 sequences listed, 35% to 40% were seen once. Sequencing used blood. These receptors originate from a young man in good health. Both conserved end residues are part of each CDR3. D genes are given only for firm matches. The size entry is marked missing in some rows and otherwise reads once, few, many or a size class.

cdr3_aa cdr3_nt j_call clone_size v_call d_call
CASNPATGFYGYTF TGCGCCAGCAACCCCGCGACAGGGTTCTATGGCTACACCTTC TRBJ1-2 once TRBV5-1 TRBD1
CASSAADRGGGRNQPQHF TGTGCCAGCAGTGCTGCCGACAGGGGCGGTGGTCGCAATCAGCCCCAGCATTTT TRBJ1-5 - TRBV28 TRBD1
CSARDRGSSRYTF TGCAGTGCTAGAGATCGGGGCAGCTCGCGCTACACCTTC TRBJ1-2 few TRBV20-1 -
CASSLGGQGYEQYF TGTGCCAGCAGCTTAGGGGGACAGGGATACGAGCAGTACTTC TRBJ2-7 few TRBV7-2 TRBD1
CASGLAAQGRTEAFF TGTGCTAGTGGTTTGGCTGCACAGGGGCGCACTGAAGCTTTCTTT TRBJ1-1 few TRBV12-5 TRBD1
CASSQEDTLYGYTF TGCGCCAGCAGCCAAGAAGACACACTCTATGGCTACACCTTC TRBJ1-2 few TRBV4-1 -
CSVVPDRVEAFF TGCAGCGTAGTACCCGACAGGGTAGAAGCTTTCTTT TRBJ1-1 few TRBV29-1 TRBD1
CASSQDGLAEVDEQFF TGCGCCAGCAGCCAAGATGGCCTAGCCGAAGTCGATGAGCAGTTCTTC TRBJ2-1 many TRBV4-3 -
CASSLGASGVDEQYF TGCGCCAGCAGCTTGGGGGCTAGCGGGGTCGATGAGCAGTACTTC TRBJ2-7 - TRBV5-1 TRBD2
CASSQTDRTSGYTF TGTGCCAGCAGCCAAACAGACAGGACTAGTGGCTACACCTTC TRBJ1-2 - TRBV4-2 -
CASSWTDTATNEKLFF TGTGCCAGCAGTTGGACCGACACTGCAACTAATGAAAAACTGTTTTTT TRBJ1-4 - TRBV6-5 -
CASSQGDSDYGYTF TGCGCCAGCAGCCAAGGGGACAGCGACTATGGCTACACCTTC TRBJ1-2 - TRBV4-3 TRBD1
CAIAGGSNQPQHF TGTGCCATAGCCGGGGGTAGCAATCAGCCCCAGCATTTT TRBJ1-5 - TRBV10-3 -
CATSDSASEQLNEKLFF TGTGCCACCAGTGATTCCGCTTCAGAGCAGCTTAATGAAAAACTGTTTTTT TRBJ1-4 few TRBV24-1 -
CASSPRVLPYEQYF TGTGCCAGCAGCCCCAGGGTACTACCCTACGAGCAGTACTTC TRBJ2-7 - TRBV7-9 -
CASSQDRVLSQDTQYF TGTGCCAGCAGCCAAGATAGAGTACTCTCCCAAGATACGCAGTATTTT TRBJ2-3 few TRBV3-1 -
CASSFLTGGTDTEYF TGTGCCAGCAGTTTTTTGACGGGGGGCACAGATACGGAGTATTTT TRBJ2-3 - TRBV12-3/TRBV12-4 -
CSASRGREPFSYNSPLHF TGCAGTGCTTCGAGGGGGAGGGAACCATTCTCCTATAATTCACCCCTCCACTTT TRBJ1-6 - TRBV20-1 -
CASSYPGPGYTF TGTGCCAGCAGTTACCCGGGACCTGGCTACACCTTC TRBJ1-2 - TRBV6-2/TRBV6-3 -
CASSQVSPVKNTEAFF TGTGCCAGCAGCCAAGTATCCCCAGTGAAGAACACTGAAGCTTTCTTT TRBJ1-1 - TRBV14 -
CASSRTGSSTGTQYF TGCGCCAGCAGCCGTACGGGGAGTTCCACAGGTACGCAGTATTTT TRBJ2-3 - TRBV4-3 -
CASSSPGQGITEAFF TGCGCCAGCAGCTCGCCGGGACAGGGTATCACTGAAGCTTTCTTT TRBJ1-1 - TRBV5-1 TRBD1
CASNRGSTEAFF TGTGCCAGCAACAGGGGTTCCACTGAAGCTTTCTTT TRBJ1-1 - TRBV19 TRBD1
CSARGEKQAATF TGCAGTGCTAGAGGTGAGAAGCAGGCGGCCACCTTC TRBJ1-2 many TRBV20-1 -
CSVGGLYNWLGYTF TGCAGCGTTGGGGGACTCTACAATTGGCTAGGCTACACCTTC TRBJ1-2 few TRBV29-1 -
CASSLNRGAPTDTQYF TGTGCCAGCAGTTTAAATCGGGGGGCCCCCACAGATACGCAGTATTTT TRBJ2-3 few TRBV12-3/TRBV12-4 -
CASSQVLESIETQYF TGCGCCAGCAGCCAAGTTCTCGAGTCTATAGAGACCCAGTACTTC TRBJ2-5 - TRBV4-3 -
CASSFKTGVETQYF TGCGCCAGCAGCTTCAAGACAGGGGTGGAGACCCAGTACTTC TRBJ2-5 - TRBV5-1 TRBD1
CASSLVISGANVLTF TGTGCCAGCAGTTTAGTGATCTCTGGGGCCAACGTCCTGACTTTC TRBJ2-6 few TRBV28 -
CSAPDGASSPLHF TGCAGTGCGCCCGACGGGGCAAGTTCACCCCTCCACTTT TRBJ1-6 few TRBV20-1 -
CASSQMLSGAHNEQFF TGCGCCAGCAGCCAGATGCTTAGCGGGGCACACAATGAGCAGTTCTTC TRBJ2-1 - TRBV4-1 TRBD2
CASSFEGRTDTQYF TGTGCCAGCAGCTTTGAAGGACGCACAGATACGCAGTATTTT TRBJ2-3 many TRBV7-2 -
CAWKNGQYNERFF TGTGCCTGGAAGAACGGACAGTACAATGAGCGGTTCTTC TRBJ2-1 - TRBV30 -
CASSLARRTSGGAPDTQYF TGTGCCAGCAGCTTAGCGCGTCGAACTAGCGGGGGGGCCCCAGATACGCAGTATTTT TRBJ2-3 - TRBV7-2 TRBD2